The source of this TCR beta chain is a study of T cells in Graves' hyperthyroidism and ophthalmopathy. The investigators amplified TCR beta CDR3 regions from RNA transcripts. HTBI primers were the set used in a first-round RT-PCR of the TCR CDR3. MiXCR, run by TCRdb on the multiplex PCR reads, gives a single entry per CDR3 protein. The sample lists around 520,000 distinct CDR3 sequences, 24% occurring once. This TCR came from a young woman with Graves' ophthalmopathy. The sequenced sample consisted of blood.

The CDR3: CAISGSGTETEAFF. The DNA of the CDR3 is TGTGCCATCAGTGGGTCCGGGACTGAAACTGAAGCTTTCTTT. The chain has TRBV10-3 and TRBJ1-1; maybe TRBD1 (5 bases). Germline assignment: CDR1 ENHRY and CDR2 SYGVKD. This CDR3 has 14 amino acids. Trimming left V 4 bases short and J 5 bases short, with 14 bases between.